The 12 T cell receptor beta chains presented below share a single source sample, sequenced in a study of blood T cells in healthy people across ages. Combining a sample-barcoded 5' primer with a J-beta primer mix, a second PCR ran for roughly 7 to 11 cycles. A single record per CDR3 protein comes from TCRdb applying MiXCR to the 5' RACE reads. The sample lists fewer than 2,000,000 distinct CDR3 sequences, roughly 43% occurring once. Sequencing was carried out using blood. Source of these receptors: a human donor in good health.

This clonotype was seen more than once but under ten times. The chain uses TRBV6-6 and TRBJ1-6, with 7 bases lining up with TRBD1. J lost 0 bases, V lost 5 bases, and 4 bases had no gene match. CDR1 MNHNY and CDR2 SVGAGI come from the germline V gene (reference sequence). The CDR3 has 16 amino acids. DNA for the CDR3: TGTGCCAGCAGTCCGGGACAGAGCTCCTATAATTCACCCCTCCACTTT. Translated, it gives CASSPGQSSYNSPLHF.

In its sample, this clonotype was seen a few times. The chain links TRBV4-3 to TRBJ2-3; D remains unclear. CDR1 LGHNA and CDR2 YSLEER come from the germline V gene. V lost 1 base, J lost 4 bases, and 15 bases lay in between. CDR3 size: 16 residues. CDR3 nucleotide sequence: TGCGCCAGCAGCCAAGCCCTCAGCCCCGTGGCAGATACGCAGTATTTT. Protein: CASSQALSPVADTQYF.

The chain recombines TRBV15 with TRBJ2-7; 7 nucleotides match TRBD1. The CDR3 runs 15 residues. Germline V gene lookup returns CDR1 LNHNV and CDR2 YYDKDF (reference sequence). With 5 bases clipped from V and 2 bases from J, the junction kept 9 bases outside the gene matches. CDR3 sequence (DNA): TGTGCCACCAGCCGGGACAGTCTACTTGCCTACGAGCAGTACTTC. This codes for CATSRDSLLAYEQYF.

This rearrangement joins TRBV20-1 to TRBJ2-7, with 7 nucleotides matching TRBD2. Trimming removed 4 bases from V and 3 bases from J; junction bases left unmatched: 12. Germline-derived CDR1 and CDR2 are DFQATT and SNEGSKA (reference sequence). The length of the CDR3 is 15 residues. CDR3 sequence reads: CSATLLLAANYEQYF. The CDR3, as DNA: TGCAGTGCTACCTTGCTTCTAGCGGCGAACTACGAGCAGTACTTC.

This clonotype has only a few counts. This chain joins TRBV11-3 and TRBJ2-1; TRBD1 is a possible D gene (5 bases). Germline V gene sequence: CDR1 SGHNT, CDR2 YENEEA. This CDR3 comprises 13 residues. The germline V and J ends were trimmed by 3 bases and 5 bases, with 8 bases remaining between them. The CDR3 is CASSFQGDNEQFF. For the CDR3, the DNA is TGTGCCAGCAGCTTTCAAGGGGACAATGAGCAGTTCTTC.

The DNA for the CDR3 is TGCAGCGCCTTCAGGGGGGGGCGAGGCACTGAAGCTTTCTTT. Translating it yields CSAFRGGRGTEAFF. The genes are TRBV29-1 and TRBJ1-1; 7 nucleotides agree with TRBD1. The CDR3 spans 14 residues. Looked up from germline, CDR1 is SQVTM and CDR2 is ANQGSEA. With 7 bases clipped from V and 4 bases from J, the junction kept 12 bases outside the gene matches.

J is TRBJ2-1 and V is TRBV20-1; the D gene is possibly TRBD2 (5 bases). The germline CDR1 and CDR2 sequences are DFQATT and SNEGSKA (reference sequence). This CDR3 has 15 amino acids. The V end was cut by 6 bases, the J end by 6 bases, with 21 bases between. The CDR3 DNA follows: TGCAGTGCCTCTTTCCGGGGTAGAATCGGCAATGAGCAGTTCTTC. It yields the protein CSASFRGRIGNEQFF.

The chain couples TRBV7-3 to TRBJ2-1; D gene unclear. From germline, CDR1 is SGHTA and CDR2 FQGTGA. V lost 1 base and J lost 10, with 11 bases in between. There are 13 residues in the CDR3. The CDR3 bases are TGTGCCAGCAGCTTAATTTTTGACGGCGAGCAGTTCTTC. It specifies CASSLIFDGEQFF.

The chain has TRBV10-3 and TRBJ2-3, with 10 bases aligning to TRBD1. V was pared by 3 bases and J by 2 bases, with 5 bases of the junction left unmatched. Germline V gives CDR1 ENHRY, CDR2 SYGVKD. This CDR3 is built from 16 residues. The CDR3: CAISEGGTGDTDTQYF. CDR3 coding DNA: TGTGCCATCAGTGAAGGGGGGACAGGGGACACAGATACGCAGTATTTT.

The V and J genes are TRBV6-2 or TRBV6-3 and TRBJ2-1; weak D call: TRBD2 (6 bases). V lost 6 bases, J lost 2 bases, and 17 bases lay in between. This CDR3 comprises 16 residues. CDR1 and CDR2 (germline): MNHEY, SVGEGT. CDR3: CASSHRDSSAYNEQFF. DNA of the CDR3: TGTGCCAGCAGCCACCGGGACTCTAGCGCCTACAATGAGCAGTTCTTC.

V and J are TRBV3-1 and TRBJ2-1; D ambiguous. The CDR3 sequence is 12 residues long. CDR1 and CDR2 (germline): LGHDT, YNNKEL (reference sequence). V was shortened by 0 bases and J by 10 bases, with 7 bases between the two germline ends. DNA of the CDR3: TGTGCCAGCAGCCAAGATATGGGGGAGCAGTTCTTC. Translated, it gives CASSQDMGEQFF.

The J gene is TRBJ1-1, the V gene TRBV27; D gene ambiguous. Germline values: CDR1 MNHEY, CDR2 SMNVEV (reference sequence). CDR3 length equals 13 residues. Trimming removed 4 bases from V and 4 bases from J, with 10 bases in between. CDR3 loop: CASSYKYGTEAFF. The CDR3, as DNA: TGTGCCAGCAGTTATAAGTATGGCACTGAAGCTTTCTTT.